A single sample is the source of the 29 T cell receptor beta chains below, sequenced in a study of CD8 T cells in ankylosing spondylitis (dated 2017 in TCRdb). Summary of the overall study and its limitations: Blood from ankylosing spondylitis patients appeared to be characterized by a TCR beta motif made up of several highly homologous amino acid variants.

The method behind the library was 5' RACE. TCRdb lists the instrument as Illumina HiSeq 2500. The raw public data were reprocessed by TCRdb itself: fastp quality trimming at Q25, MiXCR clonotype calling, in-frame beta chains only. Rows merge per CDR3 protein into single entries with the most common DNA and genes. This sample gives over 700,000 distinct CDR3 sequences in total; roughly 19% of them show up just once. The ten largest clonotypes hold approximately 18% of the sample. These receptors have no known antigen. The sample was blood, either unsorted or a sorted T cell fraction (not recorded which). These TCRs come from a male donor with ankylosing spondylitis.

The chain is built from TRBV6-2 or TRBV6-3 and TRBJ2-7; D not certain. V dropped 0 bases and J dropped 4 bases, with 7 bases sitting between them. CDR3 size: 13 residues. Germline CDR1 reads MNHEY; CDR2 reads SVGEGT. CDR3 DNA sequence: TGTGCCAGCAGTTACTCAGGCCCTTACGAGCAGTACTTC. It specifies CASSYSGPYEQYF.

Ten or more counts support this clonotype. The gene calls are TRBV18 and TRBJ1-1, with 8 bases fitting TRBD1. The CDR3 is 13 residues long. The V gene end was trimmed by 5 bases and the J gene end by 6 bases; junction bases not matched to a gene: 5. Germline loops: CDR1 KGHSH, CDR2 LQKENI. This chain's CDR3 is CASSSQGAAEAFF. For the CDR3, the DNA is TGTGCCAGCTCATCGCAGGGGGCGGCTGAAGCTTTCTTT.

The chain recombines TRBV15 with TRBJ1-6; D remains unclear. This CDR3 is built from 14 residues. V was trimmed by 0 bases and J by 6 bases, leaving 6 bases between them. From germline, CDR1 is LNHNV and CDR2 YYDKDF (reference sequence). CDR3 in amino acids: CATSRDQTNSPLHF. CDR3 sequence (DNA): TGTGCCACCAGCAGAGATCAAACTAATTCACCCCTCCACTTT.

This clonotype was recorded a few times. The gene calls are TRBV7-2 and TRBJ1-1; unclear D gene. V was pared by 1 base and J by 1 base, with 10 bases between. The CDR3 consists of 15 residues. The germline CDR1 and CDR2 sequences are SGHTA and FQGNSA. The CDR3 DNA sequence: TGTGCCAGCAGCTTAGACCGACCCCGGAACACTGAAGCTTTCTTT. Translated, it gives CASSLDRPRNTEAFF.

This clonotype was picked up a small number of times. This chain links TRBV4-1 with TRBJ2-7, with D uncertain. The V end was cut by 0 bases, the J end by 2 bases, with 11 bases between. CDR1 and CDR2 from the germline V gene are MGHRA and YSYEKL. CDR3 length equals 15 residues. Here the CDR3 reads CASSQDRGPAYEQYF. The CDR3 DNA reads as TGCGCCAGCAGCCAAGATCGAGGACCAGCCTACGAGCAGTACTTC.

In this sample, this clonotype turned up many times. The rearrangement joins TRBV5-1 to TRBJ2-2; D perhaps matches TRBD2 (5 bases). This CDR3 spans 14 amino acids. V lost 2 bases and J lost 3, with 8 bases in between. Germline V gives CDR1 SGHRS, CDR2 YFSETQ. CDR3 amino acids: CASSFVGDTGELFF. The DNA of the CDR3 is TGCGCCAGCAGCTTTGTGGGAGACACCGGGGAGCTGTTTTTT.

The chain employs TRBV12-3 or TRBV12-4 and TRBJ2-2; maybe TRBD1 (5 bases). The CDR3 runs to 15 residues. The V gene lost 6 bases and the J gene lost 7 bases, with 18 bases spanning the gap. CDR3: CASRYLGQTHGELFF. CDR3 in DNA: TGTGCCAGCAGATATCTCGGACAAACCCACGGGGAGCTGTTTTTT.

This chain connects TRBV7-2 to TRBJ2-2; the match to TRBD2 covers 10 bases. CDR1 is SGHTA, CDR2 FQGNSA, per germline. The CDR3 sequence is 16 residues long. V lost 0 bases, J lost 6 bases, and 4 bases stayed unmatched. CDR3 loop: CASSLAVAGGSGELFF. CDR3 DNA sequence: TGTGCCAGCAGCTTAGCGGTAGCGGGAGGATCCGGGGAGCTGTTTTTT.

This sequence joins TRBV5-1 and TRBJ2-1; 7 nucleotides match TRBD2. V lost 4 bases to trimming and J lost 4 bases; unmatched junction nucleotides: 8. Germline V CDR1 and CDR2: SGHRS, YFSETQ. The CDR3 spans 15 residues. As DNA, the CDR3 is TGCGCCAGCAGCCGGGGAGGGGTAGGGTACAATGAGCAGTTCTTC. It is translated as CASSRGGVGYNEQFF.

This clonotype was counted between two and nine times. The chain recombines TRBV27 with TRBJ1-1, with TRBD1 matching over 9 bases. This CDR3 contains 17 residues. V dropped 5 bases and J dropped 1; count of bases not matched to a gene: 11. Germline V gene sequence: CDR1 MNHEY, CDR2 SMNVEV (reference sequence). CDR3 region: CASSPWTGALGNTEAFF. For the CDR3, the DNA is TGTGCCAGCAGTCCGTGGACAGGGGCGCTGGGGAACACTGAAGCTTTCTTT.

This clonotype has a handful of counts. J is TRBJ2-3 and V is TRBV12-3 or TRBV12-4; the match to TRBD1 covers 8 bases. The CDR3 consists of 16 residues. V trimming: 6 bases; J trimming: 0 bases; junction bases outside the gene matches: 8. This CDR3 is CASRIPGQGSTDTQYF. The CDR3 nucleotides are TGTGCCAGCAGGATCCCAGGACAGGGAAGCACAGATACGCAGTATTTT.

The chain carries TRBV5-1 and TRBJ2-3; D gene uncertain. The CDR3 runs to 14 residues. V was cut by 2 bases and J by 1 base, with 8 bases left in between. The germline gives CDR1 SGHRS, CDR2 YFSETQ. CDR3 sequence reads: CASSFDQGTDTQYF. CDR3 nucleotide sequence: TGCGCCAGCAGCTTTGATCAGGGCACAGATACGCAGTATTTT.

This clonotype was counted a few times. The chain has TRBV27 and TRBJ2-1, with a possible D match to TRBD2 (6 bases). V gave up 4 bases and J gave up 6 bases, with 19 bases separating them. This CDR3 contains 16 residues. From germline, CDR1 is MNHEY and CDR2 SMNVEV (reference sequence). CDR3 residues: CASSSPARGLRNEQFF. The CDR3 DNA sequence: TGTGCCAGCAGTTCCCCGGCGCGGGGCCTACGCAATGAGCAGTTCTTC.

The V gene is TRBV5-1, the J gene TRBJ1-6, with D possibly being TRBD1 (6 bases). Germline lookup yields CDR1 SGHRS and CDR2 YFSETQ. With 4 bases removed from V and 9 bases from J, the gap between germline ends came to 14 bases. CDR3 length equals 14 residues. CDR3 DNA: TGCGCCAGCAGCGTGGGGGCTGCTGGTTCACCCCTCCACTTT. Translating gives CASSVGAAGSPLHF.

This clonotype was counted between two and nine times. The chain has TRBV12-3 or TRBV12-4 and TRBJ2-3; 8 bases are a match to TRBD1. Trimming took 8 bases from V and 2 from J; bases not matched to a gene: 9. This CDR3 region has 15 residues. CDR3 bases: TGTGCCAGCTCGCCCGGACAGGGAGTCACAGATACGCAGTATTTT. Amino acids: CASSPGQGVTDTQYF.

V is TRBV7-9 and J is TRBJ2-1; either TRBD1 or TRBD2 may fit D (5 bases each). This CDR3 spans 14 amino acids. V gave up 7 bases and J gave up 6 bases, with 16 bases separating them. In germline, CDR1 is SEHNR, CDR2 FQNEAQ (reference sequence). This CDR3 is CASIAGAGFNEQFF. DNA for the CDR3: TGTGCCAGCATCGCCGGGGCAGGGTTCAATGAGCAGTTCTTC.

This clonotype was observed a handful of times. The chain employs TRBV12-3 or TRBV12-4 and TRBJ2-7; D gene unclear. CDR3 length: 16 amino acids. Trimming cost V 1 base and J 0 bases, with 13 bases left between them. This chain's CDR3 is CASSLVAATASYEQYF. CDR3 coding DNA: TGTGCCAGCAGTTTAGTGGCAGCGACGGCCTCCTACGAGCAGTACTTC.

This clonotype was detected a few times. J is TRBJ1-4 and V is TRBV4-2; TRBD1 might be the D (6 bases). CDR1 and CDR2 from the germline V gene are LGHNA and YNFKEQ. Trimming cost V 3 bases and J 0 bases, with 20 bases left between them. CDR3 length: 19 amino acids. The CDR3 loop reads CASSQGFGGGGATNEKLFF. CDR3 in DNA: TGTGCCAGCAGCCAGGGATTTGGGGGCGGTGGGGCAACTAATGAAAAACTGTTTTTT.

This clonotype has a handful of counts. The J gene is TRBJ2-5, the V gene TRBV5-1; maybe TRBD1 (6 bases). Germline lookup yields CDR1 SGHRS and CDR2 YFSETQ. Trimming removed 0 bases from V and 2 bases from J, with 14 bases in between. This CDR3 comprises 16 residues. The CDR3 coding sequence is TGCGCCAGCAGCTTGGACCCGGACAGACAGCAAGAGACCCAGTACTTC. Protein product: CASSLDPDRQQETQYF. Full variable domain (missing parts from reference TRBV5-1 and TRBJ2-5): KAGVTQTPRYLIKTRGQQVTLSCSPISGHRSVSWYQQTPGQGLQFLFEYFSETQRNKGNFPGRFSGRQFSNSRSEMNVSTLELGDSALYLCASSLDPDRQQETQYFGPGTRLLVL.

The chain uses TRBV4-2 and TRBJ2-1, with TRBD1 matching 11 bases. V shed 2 bases and J 8 bases; nucleotides not matched to a gene: 11. CDR3 size: 17 residues. Germline CDR1 reads LGHNA; CDR2 reads YNFKEQ. This CDR3 reads CASSQNAGTGGLDEQFF. The CDR3 DNA sequence: TGTGCCAGCAGCCAAAACGCCGGGACAGGGGGATTAGATGAGCAGTTCTTC.

This clonotype has only a few counts. The chain recombines TRBV10-2 with TRBJ2-3, with D tentatively TRBD2 (5 bases). CDR3 length: 14 residues. Trimming removed 4 bases at V and 2 bases at J, with 10 bases between. Per the germline V gene, CDR1 is WSHSY and CDR2 is SAAADI. The CDR3 is CASSASLTTDTQYF. DNA for the CDR3: TGCGCCAGCAGTGCTAGCCTCACCACAGATACGCAGTATTTT.

The gene calls are TRBV7-8 and TRBJ2-3; the D gene is possibly TRBD2 (5 bases). Germline CDR1 reads SGHVS; CDR2 reads FQNEAQ. CDR3 length: 13 amino acids. The V end was cut by 0 bases, the J end by 4 bases, with 5 bases between. For the CDR3, the DNA is TGTGCCAGCAGCTTAGCGGAGGCAGATACGCAGTATTTT. Translated: CASSLAEADTQYF.

This chain uses TRBV11-2 with TRBJ2-2, with D possibly being TRBD2 (6 bases). V lost 3 bases and J 3 bases, leaving 17 bases between the germline ends. From germline, CDR1 is SGHAT and CDR2 FQNNGV. The CDR3 is made up of 17 amino acids. The CDR3 sequence is CASSLSSGGGDTGELFF. The CDR3 DNA reads TGTGCCAGCAGCTTGTCATCTGGAGGAGGGGACACCGGGGAGCTGTTTTTT.

The rearrangement links TRBV10-3 to TRBJ1-4; D unclear. The germline CDR1 and CDR2 sequences are ENHRY and SYGVKD. The CDR3 sequence is 13 residues long. Trimming cost V 0 bases and J 10 bases, with 9 bases left between them. CDR3 residues: CAISESGNGKLFF. CDR3 DNA sequence: TGTGCCATCAGTGAGTCCGGGAACGGAAAACTGTTTTTT.

The chain links TRBV6-1 to TRBJ2-7; the D gene could be TRBD1 or TRBD2 (5 bases each). Germline values: CDR1 MNHNS, CDR2 SASEGT. The CDR3 covers 14 residues. Trimming took off 6 bases at V and 7 bases at J, with 19 bases between the two ends. The CDR3 is CASSATGTALEQYF. The CDR3 nucleotides read TGTGCCAGCAGCGCTACCGGGACGGCGCTTGAGCAGTACTTC.

The rearrangement uses TRBV5-1 and TRBJ2-1, with D possibly being TRBD1 or TRBD2 (5 bases each). V was shortened by 1 base and J by 6 bases, with 11 bases between the two germline ends. This CDR3 region has 14 residues. The germline V gene has CDR1 SGHRS and CDR2 YFSETQ. In nucleotides, the CDR3 is TGCGCCAGCAGCTTGTGGGACCCAGGCAATGAGCAGTTCTTC. Its protein is CASSLWDPGNEQFF.

This chain links TRBV5-1 with TRBJ1-5; tentatively, D is TRBD1 (5 bases). V was trimmed by 0 bases and J by 3 bases, leaving 10 bases between them. This CDR3 has 15 residues. Germline assignment: CDR1 SGHRS and CDR2 YFSETQ. This CDR3 reads CASSLVAGPNQPQHF. CDR3 DNA: TGCGCCAGCAGCTTGGTTGCAGGGCCCAATCAGCCCCAGCATTTT.

In this sample, this clonotype turned up many times. The chain combines TRBV4-3 with TRBJ2-2; D remains ambiguous. The V end lost 0 bases, the J end lost 0 bases, and 8 bases lay between the germline ends. This CDR3 has 16 residues. Germline V gene sequence: CDR1 LGHNA, CDR2 YSLEER. The CDR3 loop is CASSQEGYANTGELFF. The DNA for the CDR3 is TGCGCCAGCAGCCAAGAAGGGTACGCGAACACCGGGGAGCTGTTTTTT.

V is TRBV4-1 and J is TRBJ1-2; 8 bases agree with TRBD1. The V and J ends lost 0 bases and 5 bases, in that order; junction bases with no gene match: 5. The CDR3 sequence is 15 residues long. Germline CDR1 MGHRA, CDR2 YSYEKL. The CDR3 region is CASSQDAGGVYGYTF. CDR3 sequence (DNA): TGCGCCAGCAGCCAAGATGCAGGGGGCGTATATGGCTACACCTTC.